These 27 T cell receptor beta chains were all obtained from the same sample, sequenced in a study of cytomegalovirus exposure and HLA in healthy donors. With 60 Vbeta and 13 Jbeta primers, the PCR was carried out. This table comes from immunoSEQ multiplex PCR, and its TCRdb copy is limited to in-frame clones, with some not included. The table lists about 120,000 clones, 65% to 80% of them singletons, with about 6.8% in the top ten. Material: PBMCs. These receptors all come from a man aged 25 to 40 in good health and CMV-seropositive.

This clone was detected only once. V gene TRBV25-1 combines with J gene TRBJ1-4; tentatively, D is TRBD1 (6 bases). The CDR3 has 16 residues. Germline loops: CDR1 MGHDK, CDR2 SYGVNS. V was clipped by 3 bases and J by 3 bases, with 14 bases between them. The CDR3 loop reads CASSEPQQGPNEKLFF. The CDR3 nucleotides read TGTGCCAGCAGTGAGCCCCAACAGGGCCCTAATGAAAAACTGTTTTTT.

This clone was seen a few times. The chain joins TRBV6-5 to TRBJ1-2; weak D call: TRBD1 (6 bases). This CDR3 region has 15 residues. The germline V and J ends were trimmed by 0 bases and 5 bases, with 13 bases remaining between them. CDR1 is MNHEY and CDR2 is SVGAGI in the germline V gene. As DNA, the CDR3 is TGTGCCAGCAGTTACTCCAGGGGAGGGCCATATGGCTACACCTTC. It yields the protein CASSYSRGGPYGYTF.

This chain links TRBV7-3 with TRBJ1-4, with TRBD1 as a possible D gene (6 bases). CDR3 length: 15 residues. V lost 2 bases and J 7 bases, leaving 14 bases between the germline ends. The germline V gene encodes CDR1 SGHTA and CDR2 FQGTGA. In DNA, the CDR3 is TGTGCCAGCAGCTTACTCAGGGGAAAGAGTGAAAAACTGTTTTTT. It specifies CASSLLRGKSEKLFF.

This clone was counted only a few times. This chain joins TRBV15 and TRBJ1-4; 7 bases are a match to TRBD1. V trimming: 3 bases; J trimming: 6 bases; junction bases outside the gene matches: 13. The germline CDR1 and CDR2 sequences are LNHNV and YYDKDF (reference sequence). This CDR3 is built from 17 residues. CDR3 coding DNA: TGTGCCACCAGCAGGGGAGGACAGGCCCGTTCGGATGAAAAACTGTTTTTT. Protein product: CATSRGGQARSDEKLFF.

This clone turned up a few times. The V and J genes are TRBV5-1 and TRBJ1-1, with 10 positions matching TRBD1. CDR1 is SGHRS and CDR2 is YFSETQ in the germline V gene. Unmatched junction bases numbered 3, after V lost 1 base and J lost 3 bases. CDR3 length equals 15 residues. In DNA form, the CDR3 reads TGCGCCAGCAGCTTGAGACAGGGGGCGGACACTGAAGCTTTCTTT. Protein product: CASSLRQGADTEAFF. The full variable domain, its missing parts supplied by reference TRBV5-1 and TRBJ1-1, is KAGVTQTPRYLIKTRGQQVTLSCSPISGHRSVSWYQQTPGQGLQFLFEYFSETQRNKGNFPGRFSGRQFSNSRSEMNVSTLELGDSALYLCASSLRQGADTEAFFGQGTRLTVV.

This rearrangement joins TRBV19 to TRBJ1-6; D is unclear. V shed 4 bases and J shed 7 bases, with 8 bases lying between them. The germline V gene has CDR1 LNHDA and CDR2 SQIVND (reference sequence). The CDR3 is 13 residues long. The CDR3 DNA reads TGTGCCAGTAGTACAGGTTACAATTCACCCCTCCACTTT. Its protein is CASSTGYNSPLHF.

The chain couples TRBV7-2 to TRBJ1-5; D gene unclear. With 4 bases removed from V and 1 base from J, the gap between germline ends came to 14 bases. Germline V gene sequence: CDR1 SGHTA, CDR2 FQGNSA. The CDR3 has 16 residues. For the CDR3, the DNA is TGTGCCAGCAGCTCCTTTTTCCCCGGGAGCAATCAGCCCCAGCATTTT. Translating gives CASSSFFPGSNQPQHF.

Only one count was recorded for this clone. J is TRBJ2-2 and V is TRBV5-1; 8 nucleotides align to TRBD2. The CDR3 is 17 amino acids. Trimming cost V 0 bases and J 2 bases; bases outside gene matches: 6. Per the germline V gene, CDR1 is SGHRS and CDR2 is YFSETQ. CDR3 in DNA: TGCGCCAGCAGCTTGGAGCCAGCGGGGGACAACACCGGGGAGCTGTTTTTT. It encodes CASSLEPAGDNTGELFF.

The chain links TRBV6-1 to TRBJ2-7, with 7 bases that match TRBD1. Losses at the gene ends were 4 bases for V and 2 bases for J; bases not matched to a gene: 2. The CDR3 consists of 13 residues. Germline CDR1 MNHNS, CDR2 SASEGT. The CDR3 sequence: CASSVGQTYEQYF. CDR3 coding DNA: TGTGCCAGCAGTGTGGGACAGACCTACGAGCAGTACTTC.

This clone was found a few times. The chain uses TRBV5-5 and TRBJ1-2, with unresolved D. Germline values: CDR1 SGHKS, CDR2 YYEKEE (reference sequence). Deletions cut 1 base from V and 3 bases from J, with 7 bases between. The CDR3 length is 13 residues. The CDR3 here is CASSLQVDYGYTF. The CDR3 DNA sequence: TGTGCCAGCAGCTTGCAAGTAGACTATGGCTACACCTTC. The complete variable domain, with remaining parts taken from reference TRBV5-5 and TRBJ1-2, reads DAGVTQSPTHLIKTRGQQVTLRCSPISGHKSVSWYQQVLGQGPQFIFQYYEKEERGRGNFPDRFSARQFPNYSSELNVNALLLGDSALYLCASSLQVDYGYTFGSGTRLTVV.

The chain has TRBV18 and TRBJ2-1; D may be TRBD2 (6 bases). The germline V gene has CDR1 KGHSH and CDR2 LQKENI. This CDR3 has 15 amino acids. Trimming stripped 3 bases from V and 5 bases from J, with 14 bases between. In nucleotides, the CDR3 is TGTGCCAGCTCACCCTCGGGGGTCGGGGACAATGAGCAGTTCTTC. Protein sequence: CASSPSGVGDNEQFF.

The chain combines TRBV6-5 with TRBJ1-2; possible D gene TRBD1, 6 bases. CDR1 MNHEY and CDR2 SVGAGI come from the germline V gene. V was trimmed by 0 bases and J by 2 bases, leaving 7 bases between them. This CDR3 spans 14 amino acids. The CDR3 nucleotides read TGTGCCAGCAGTTACTCTAGGGGGAACTATGGCTACACCTTC. Protein product: CASSYSRGNYGYTF.

The chain employs TRBV10-1 and TRBJ2-3, with D maybe TRBD1 (6 bases). In germline, CDR1 is WNHNN, CDR2 SYGVQD (reference sequence). The CDR3 runs 12 residues. V lost 6 bases and J 4 bases, leaving 8 bases between the germline ends. The CDR3 loop is CASSSGADTQYF. The CDR3 bases are TGCGCCAGCAGCTCAGGGGCAGATACGCAGTATTTT.

The V and J genes are TRBV14 and TRBJ1-4; D may be TRBD1 (5 bases). Trimming left V 4 bases short and J 11 bases short, with 11 bases between. The CDR3 sequence is 12 residues long. Germline CDR1 is SGHDN and CDR2 is FVKESK. In DNA form, the CDR3 reads TGTGCCAGCAGCCTATCAGGGTATAAACTGTTTTTT. As protein: CASSLSGYKLFF.

The genes are TRBV19 and TRBJ2-7; D may be TRBD2 (6 bases). Germline CDR1 is LNHDA and CDR2 is SQIVND (reference sequence). CDR3 length: 16 residues. V was clipped by 7 bases and J by 3 bases, with 22 bases between them. The DNA of the CDR3 is TGTGCCAGTAACCCTGGGCAGGGACTTGCCGGCTACGAGCAGTACTTC. Residues: CASNPGQGLAGYEQYF.

The V and J genes are TRBV7-8 and TRBJ2-5; TRBD2 agrees at 12 bases. The trim removed 5 bases at V and 1 base at J, leaving 5 bases unmatched. Germline-derived CDR1 and CDR2 are SGHVS and FQNEAQ. CDR3 length: 16 amino acids. The CDR3 protein is CASSLGLAGFQETQYF. DNA of the CDR3: TGTGCCAGCAGCCTAGGACTAGCGGGGTTCCAAGAGACCCAGTACTTC.

V usage is TRBV7-3 and J usage is TRBJ2-1; 11 bases fit TRBD2. CDR1 is SGHTA and CDR2 is FQGTGA in the germline V gene. With V trimmed by 5 bases and J by 7 bases, 7 bases remained unmatched. The CDR3 consists of 15 residues. CDR3 in DNA: TGTGCCAGCAGCCCCTTAGCGGGGGGGCCAAATGAGCAGTTCTTC. Translating gives CASSPLAGGPNEQFF.

The chain has TRBV25-1 and TRBJ2-1; 11 bases fit TRBD2. The CDR3 contains 16 residues. Germline V gene lookup returns CDR1 MGHDK and CDR2 SYGVNS. With V trimmed by 2 bases and J by 7 bases, 7 bases remained unmatched. Written as DNA, the CDR3 is TGTGCCAGCAGTGAACCTTTGACTAGCGGGGTGAATGAGCAGTTCTTC. Translation: CASSEPLTSGVNEQFF.

This clone was recorded a few times. The V and J genes are TRBV5-1 and TRBJ2-2; 9 nucleotides agree with TRBD2. V was clipped by 2 bases and J by 4 bases; unmatched bases: 3. The germline V gene has CDR1 SGHRS and CDR2 YFSETQ. The length of the CDR3 is 15 residues. The DNA for the CDR3 is TGCGCCAGCAGCTTATTAGCGGGAGCCACCGGGGAGCTGTTTTTT. Protein product: CASSLLAGATGELFF.

This clone has only a few counts. V is TRBV5-5 and J is TRBJ1-1; 7 bases are a match to TRBD1. With V trimmed by 0 bases and J by 5 bases, 4 bases remained unmatched. The CDR3 sequence is 14 residues long. In germline, CDR1 is SGHKS, CDR2 YYEKEE (reference sequence). CDR3 region: CASSLGTGGTEAFF. For the CDR3, the DNA is TGTGCCAGCAGCTTGGGGACAGGCGGGACTGAAGCTTTCTTT.

This clone was found once. The rearrangement joins TRBV4-2 to TRBJ2-7; possibly TRBD2 for D (7 bases). This CDR3 has 17 residues. V lost 0 bases, J lost 2 bases, and 17 bases lay in between. Germline-derived CDR1 and CDR2 are LGHNA and YNFKEQ. CDR3 sequence reads: CASSQDVTGGWTYEQYF. The CDR3, as DNA: TGTGCCAGCAGCCAAGACGTGACGGGGGGCTGGACCTACGAGCAGTACTTC.

CDR3 nucleotide sequence: TGTGCCAGCAGCCAAGGACGGTGGAGCTCCTACGAGCAGTACTTC. It is translated as CASSQGRWSSYEQYF. The chain carries TRBV14 and TRBJ2-5; D is unresolved. The DNA end is more similar to TRBJ2-7, so the J call may be wrong. Germline V CDR1 and CDR2: SGHDN, FVKESK. The CDR3 runs 15 residues.

The J gene is TRBJ1-5, the V gene TRBV7-8; D gene uncertain. The V gene lost 4 bases and the J gene lost 1 base, with 8 bases spanning the gap. Germline CDR1 SGHVS, CDR2 FQNEAQ. The CDR3 is 14 amino acids. In DNA, the CDR3 is TGTGCCAGCAGCTCCCGGGGAAGCAATCAGCCCCAGCATTTT. Protein sequence: CASSSRGSNQPQHF.

The chain couples TRBV29-1 to TRBJ2-5, with 8 bases fitting TRBD1. CDR3 length: 13 residues. Losses at the gene ends were 4 bases for V and 2 bases for J; bases not matched to a gene: 3. Germline-derived CDR1 and CDR2 are SQVTM and ANQGSEA. The CDR3 loop is CSVVQGVQETQYF. In DNA form, the CDR3 reads TGCAGCGTTGTACAGGGGGTTCAAGAGACCCAGTACTTC.

The chain uses TRBV21-1 and TRBJ1-2. TRBV21-1 is recorded as a pseudogene. There are 13 residues in the CDR3. CDR3 protein: CASSKDRGDGYTF. The CDR3 DNA reads TGTGCCAGCAGCAAAGACCGAGGCGATGGCTACACCTTC.

This sequence joins TRBV27 and TRBJ1-5; 8 positions match TRBD1. In germline, CDR1 is MNHEY, CDR2 SMNVEV (reference sequence). The V and J ends lost 2 bases and 4 bases, in that order; junction bases with no gene match: 7. The CDR3 is 16 residues long. The CDR3 loop is CASSLRGQGPNQPQHF. The CDR3 DNA follows: TGTGCCAGCAGTTTACGTGGACAGGGCCCAAATCAGCCCCAGCATTTT.

The rearrangement links TRBV10-3 to TRBJ1-6; D possibly corresponds to TRBD1 (5 bases). The V end lost 10 bases, the J end lost 8 bases, and 18 bases lay between the germline ends. Germline CDR1 and CDR2: ENHRY and SYGVKD. The CDR3 spans 14 residues. The CDR3 DNA follows: TGTGCCACCGGACAAGACCAGGGCGATTCACCCCTCCACTTT. Translation: CATGQDQGDSPLHF.